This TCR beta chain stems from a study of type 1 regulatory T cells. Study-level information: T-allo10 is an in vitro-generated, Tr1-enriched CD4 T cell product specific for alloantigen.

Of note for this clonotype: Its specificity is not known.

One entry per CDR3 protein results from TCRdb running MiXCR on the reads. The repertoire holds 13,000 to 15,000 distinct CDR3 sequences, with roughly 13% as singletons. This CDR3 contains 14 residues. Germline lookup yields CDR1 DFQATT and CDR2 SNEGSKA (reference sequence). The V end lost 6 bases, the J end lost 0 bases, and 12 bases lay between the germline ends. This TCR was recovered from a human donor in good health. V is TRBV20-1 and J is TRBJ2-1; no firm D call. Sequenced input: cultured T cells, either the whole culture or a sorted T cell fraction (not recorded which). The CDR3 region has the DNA TGCAGTGCCGCAACCCCAAGCTCCTACAATGAGCAGTTCTTC. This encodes CSAATPSSYNEQFF.